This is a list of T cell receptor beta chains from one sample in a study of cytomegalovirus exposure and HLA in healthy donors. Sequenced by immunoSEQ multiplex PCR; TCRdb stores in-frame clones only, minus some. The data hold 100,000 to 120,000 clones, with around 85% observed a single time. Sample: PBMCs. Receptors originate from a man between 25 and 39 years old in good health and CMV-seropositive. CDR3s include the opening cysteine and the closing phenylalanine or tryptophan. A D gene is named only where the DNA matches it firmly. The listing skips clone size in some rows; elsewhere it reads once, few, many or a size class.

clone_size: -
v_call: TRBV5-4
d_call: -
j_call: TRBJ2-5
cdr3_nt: TGTGCCAGCAGCTTGTATCCAGGGATTGAGACCCAGTACTTC
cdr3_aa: CASSLYPGIETQYF

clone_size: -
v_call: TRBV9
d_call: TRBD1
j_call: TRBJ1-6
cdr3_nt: TGTGCCAGCAGCGCGACAGGGGGCTACTCACCCCTCCACTTT
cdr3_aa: CASSATGGYSPLHF

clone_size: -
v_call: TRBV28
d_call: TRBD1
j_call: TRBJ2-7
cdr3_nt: TGTGCCAGCAGTTCCTCCGGGACAGGGAGGGACGAGCAGTACTTC
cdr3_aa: CASSSSGTGRDEQYF

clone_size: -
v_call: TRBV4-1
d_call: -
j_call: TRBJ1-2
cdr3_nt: TGCGCCAGCAGCCAAGGACAGGATGGGTTGATCGGCTACACCTTC
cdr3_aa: CASSQGQDGLIGYTF

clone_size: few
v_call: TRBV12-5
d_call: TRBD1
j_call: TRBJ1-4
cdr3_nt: TGTGCTACCACAACAGGGGATGCAACTAATGAAAAACTGTTTTTT
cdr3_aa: CATTTGDATNEKLFF

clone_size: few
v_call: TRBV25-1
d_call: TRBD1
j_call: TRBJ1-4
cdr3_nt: TGTGCCAGCAGTGAGATCACAGGGGCAATCGGTGAAAAACTGTTTTTT
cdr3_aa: CASSEITGAIGEKLFF

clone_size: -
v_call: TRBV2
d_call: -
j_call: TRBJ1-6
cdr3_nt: TGTGCCAGCAGTGAAGGACGGGCCTATAATTCACCCCTCCACTTT
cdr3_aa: CASSEGRAYNSPLHF

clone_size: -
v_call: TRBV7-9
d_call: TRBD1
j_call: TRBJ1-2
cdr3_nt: TGTGCCAGCAGCCCCCGACAGGGTTCCGATGGCTACACCTTC
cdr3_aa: CASSPRQGSDGYTF

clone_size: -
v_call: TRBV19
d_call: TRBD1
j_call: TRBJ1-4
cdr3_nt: TGTGCCAGTAGCAAGTTATCCGGGACAGGGCAGGAAAAACTGTTTTTT
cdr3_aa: CASSKLSGTGQEKLFF

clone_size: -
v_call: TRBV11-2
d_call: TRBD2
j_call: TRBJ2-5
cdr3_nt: TGTGCCAGCAGCCGGGGCGGCGGGGGGCTAGAGACCCAGTACTTC
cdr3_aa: CASSRGGGGLETQYF

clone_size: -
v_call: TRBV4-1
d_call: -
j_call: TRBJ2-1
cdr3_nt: TGCGCCAGCAGCCCCGGGCTAGCGATTGAGCAGTTCTTC
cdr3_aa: CASSPGLAIEQFF

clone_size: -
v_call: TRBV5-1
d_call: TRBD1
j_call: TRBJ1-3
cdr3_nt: TGCGCCAGCAGCCGTGACAGGGGCTCTGGAAACACCATATATTTT
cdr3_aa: CASSRDRGSGNTIYF

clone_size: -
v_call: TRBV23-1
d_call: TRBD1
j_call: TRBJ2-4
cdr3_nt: TGCGCCAGCAGTCAACGACAGGGGATGTGGAATCTTACTCTAGCCAAAAACATTCAGTACTTC
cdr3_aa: CASSQRQGMWNLTLAKNIQYF

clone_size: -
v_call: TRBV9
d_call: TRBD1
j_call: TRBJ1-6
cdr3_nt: TGTGCCAGCAGGGGCCCAGGGACAGATTATAATTCACCCCTCCACTTT
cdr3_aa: CASRGPGTDYNSPLHF

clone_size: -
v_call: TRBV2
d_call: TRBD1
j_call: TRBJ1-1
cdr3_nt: TGTGCCAGCAGTGAGGGACAGCCAAACACTGAAGCTTTCTTT
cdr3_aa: CASSEGQPNTEAFF

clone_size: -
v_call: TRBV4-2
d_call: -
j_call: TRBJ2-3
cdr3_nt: TGTGCCAGCAGCCTTCGATTGCCAGGCACAGATACGCAGTATTTT
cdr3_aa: CASSLRLPGTDTQYF

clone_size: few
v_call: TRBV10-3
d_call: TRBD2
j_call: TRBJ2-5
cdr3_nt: TGTGCCATCAGCAGCGGGGCCGACCAAGAGACCCAGTACTTC
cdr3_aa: CAISSGADQETQYF

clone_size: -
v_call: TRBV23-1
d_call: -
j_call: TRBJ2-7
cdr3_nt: TGCGCCAGCAGTCATCGGACAGACTACGAGCAGTACTTC
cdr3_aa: CASSHRTDYEQYF

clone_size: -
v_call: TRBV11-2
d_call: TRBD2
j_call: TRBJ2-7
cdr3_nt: TGTGCCAGCAGCTTAGGCGGTGCGGGGGGCCGATACGAGCAGTACTTC
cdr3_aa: CASSLGGAGGRYEQYF

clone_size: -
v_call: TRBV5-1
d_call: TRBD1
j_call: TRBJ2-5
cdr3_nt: TGCGCCAGCACTCGGATTACAGGGGGTAGTGAGACCCAGTACTTC
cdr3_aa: CASTRITGGSETQYF

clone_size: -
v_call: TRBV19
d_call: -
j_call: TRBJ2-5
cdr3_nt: TGTGCCAGTAGTCACCGCAGCGGGTCCGTTGGCGGGACCCAGTACTTC
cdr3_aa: CASSHRSGSVGGTQYF

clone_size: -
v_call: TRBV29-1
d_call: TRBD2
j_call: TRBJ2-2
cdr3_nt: TGCAGCGTTGAAGTTAGCGGGGGATCCGGGGAGCTGTTTTTT
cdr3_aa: CSVEVSGGSGELFF

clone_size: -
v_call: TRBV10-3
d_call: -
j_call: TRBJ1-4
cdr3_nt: TGTGCCATCAGTGAGTCTGCAGATCGTAATGAAAAACTGTTTTTT
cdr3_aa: CAISESADRNEKLFF

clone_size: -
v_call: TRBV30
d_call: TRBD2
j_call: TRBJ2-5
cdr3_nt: TGTGCCTGGTCTAGCGGGGGGGCCGGGGAGACCCAGTACTTC
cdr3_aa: CAWSSGGAGETQYF

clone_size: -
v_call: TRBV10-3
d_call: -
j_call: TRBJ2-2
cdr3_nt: TGTGCCATCATGGGGGACGGGGGGCCCAACACCGGGGAGCTGTTTTTT
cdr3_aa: CAIMGDGGPNTGELFF

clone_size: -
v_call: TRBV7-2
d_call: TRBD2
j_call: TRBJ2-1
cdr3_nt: TGTGCCAGCAGCTCTGGGACTAGCAGCAATGAGCAGTTCTTC
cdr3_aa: CASSSGTSSNEQFF

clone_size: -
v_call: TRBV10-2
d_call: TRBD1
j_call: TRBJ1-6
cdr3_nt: TGCGCCAGCCTGGGACAGGGGGCTCCCAATTCACCCCTCCACTTT
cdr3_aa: CASLGQGAPNSPLHF

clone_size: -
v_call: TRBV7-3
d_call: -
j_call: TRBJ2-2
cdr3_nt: TGTGCCAGCAGCTTAACGGGGGGGGCTTTCGGGGAGCTGTTTTTT
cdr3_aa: CASSLTGGAFGELFF

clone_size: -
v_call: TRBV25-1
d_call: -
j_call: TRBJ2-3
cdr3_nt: TGTGCCAGCATTCTGGCAGGGGACACAGATACGCAGTATTTT
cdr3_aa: CASILAGDTDTQYF

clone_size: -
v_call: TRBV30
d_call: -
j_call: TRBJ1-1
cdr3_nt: TGTGCCTGGACGGCGGACACTGAAGCTTTCTTT
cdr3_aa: CAWTADTEAFF

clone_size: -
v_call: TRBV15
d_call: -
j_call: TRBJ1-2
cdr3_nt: TGTGCCACCAGCAGAGACGCTGGACAGAAAATTAACTATGGCTACACCTTC
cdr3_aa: CATSRDAGQKINYGYTF

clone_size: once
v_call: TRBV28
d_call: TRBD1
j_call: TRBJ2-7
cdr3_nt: TGTGCCAGCAGTTTACCGACAGGGGGAGTCACCTACGAGCAGTACTTC
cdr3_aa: CASSLPTGGVTYEQYF

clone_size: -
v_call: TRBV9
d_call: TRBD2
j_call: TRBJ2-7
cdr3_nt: TGTGCCAGCAGCGTGGGAGGGACCTACGAGCAGTACTTC
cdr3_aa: CASSVGGTYEQYF